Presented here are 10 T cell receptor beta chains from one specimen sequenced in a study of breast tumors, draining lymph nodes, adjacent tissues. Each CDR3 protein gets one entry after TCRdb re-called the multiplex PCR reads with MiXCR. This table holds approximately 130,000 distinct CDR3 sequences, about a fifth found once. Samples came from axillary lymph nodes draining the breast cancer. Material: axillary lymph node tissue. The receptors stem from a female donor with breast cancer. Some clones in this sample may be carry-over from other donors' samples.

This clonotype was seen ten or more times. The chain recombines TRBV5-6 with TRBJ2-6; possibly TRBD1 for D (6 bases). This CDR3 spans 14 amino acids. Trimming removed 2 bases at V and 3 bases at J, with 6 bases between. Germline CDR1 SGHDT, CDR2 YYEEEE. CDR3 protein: CASSLQGGANVLTF. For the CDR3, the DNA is TGTGCCAGCAGCTTACAGGGTGGGGCCAACGTCCTGACTTTC.

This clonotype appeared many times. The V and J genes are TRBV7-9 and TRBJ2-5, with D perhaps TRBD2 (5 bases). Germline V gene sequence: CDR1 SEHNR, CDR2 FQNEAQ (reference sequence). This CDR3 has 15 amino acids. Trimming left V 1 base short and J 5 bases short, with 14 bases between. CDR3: CASSLEGGFEETQYF. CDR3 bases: TGTGCCAGCAGCTTAGAGGGCGGGTTTGAGGAGACCCAGTACTTC.

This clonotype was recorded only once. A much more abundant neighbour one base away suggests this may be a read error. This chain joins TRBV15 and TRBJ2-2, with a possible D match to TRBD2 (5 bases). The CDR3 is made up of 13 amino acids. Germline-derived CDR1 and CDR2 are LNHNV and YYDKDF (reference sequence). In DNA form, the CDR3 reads TGTGCCACCAGCAGATCCAGGACCGGGGAGCTGCTTTTT. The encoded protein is CATSRSRTGELLF.

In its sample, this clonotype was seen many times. The CDR3 sequence is CASSFGLVRAGELFF. The CDR3 DNA reads TGTGCCAGCAGCTTCGGACTAGTTAGGGCCGGGGAGCTGTTTTTT. The chain couples TRBV5-6 to TRBJ2-2; 7 nucleotides align to TRBD2. Germline CDR1 reads SGHDT; CDR2 reads YYEEEE. The ends lost 2 bases at V and 6 bases at J; junction bases unmatched: 7. This CDR3 comprises 15 residues.

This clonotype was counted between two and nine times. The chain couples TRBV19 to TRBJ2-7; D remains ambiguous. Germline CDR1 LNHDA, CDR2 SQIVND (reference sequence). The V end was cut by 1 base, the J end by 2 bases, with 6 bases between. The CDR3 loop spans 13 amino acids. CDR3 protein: CASSIGRPYEQYF. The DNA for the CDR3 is TGTGCCAGTAGTATAGGCCGACCCTACGAGCAGTACTTC.

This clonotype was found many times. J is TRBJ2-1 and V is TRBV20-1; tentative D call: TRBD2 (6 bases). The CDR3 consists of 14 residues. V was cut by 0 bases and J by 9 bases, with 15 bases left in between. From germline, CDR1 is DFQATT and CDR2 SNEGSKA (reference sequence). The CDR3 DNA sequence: TGCAGTGCTAGAGATCGTCCGTCGGGGGTTGAGCAGTTCTTC. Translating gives CSARDRPSGVEQFF.

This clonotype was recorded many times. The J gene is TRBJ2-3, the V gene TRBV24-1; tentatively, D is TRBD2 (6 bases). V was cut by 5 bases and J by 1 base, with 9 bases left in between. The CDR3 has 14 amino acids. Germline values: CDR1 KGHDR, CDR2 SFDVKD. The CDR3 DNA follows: TGTGCCACCAGTGGCGGGACTGGCACAGATACGCAGTATTTT. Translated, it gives CATSGGTGTDTQYF.

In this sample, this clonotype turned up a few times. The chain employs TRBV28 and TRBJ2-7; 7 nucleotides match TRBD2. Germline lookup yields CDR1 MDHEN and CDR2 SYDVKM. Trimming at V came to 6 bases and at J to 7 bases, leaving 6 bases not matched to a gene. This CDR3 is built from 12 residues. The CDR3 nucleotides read TGTGCCAGCAGCTCCAACGGGGGGGAGCAGTACTTC. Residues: CASSSNGGEQYF.

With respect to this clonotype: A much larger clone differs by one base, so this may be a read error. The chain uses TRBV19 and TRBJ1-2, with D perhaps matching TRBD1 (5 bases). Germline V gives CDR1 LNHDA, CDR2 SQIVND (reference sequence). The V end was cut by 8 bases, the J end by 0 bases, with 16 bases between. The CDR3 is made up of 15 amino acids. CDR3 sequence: CASDGDVTSNYGYTF. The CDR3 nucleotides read TGTGCCAGTGATGGGGACGTAACGTCTAACTATGGCTACACCTTC.

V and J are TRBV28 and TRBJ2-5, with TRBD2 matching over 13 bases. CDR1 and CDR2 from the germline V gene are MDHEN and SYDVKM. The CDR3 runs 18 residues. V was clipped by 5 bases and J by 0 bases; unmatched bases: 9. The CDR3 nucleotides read TGTGCCAGCAGTGGACTAGCGGGAGAGGGGGGGGACCAAGAGACCCAGTACTTC. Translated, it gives CASSGLAGEGGDQETQYF. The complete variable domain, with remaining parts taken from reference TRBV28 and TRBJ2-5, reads DVKVTQSSRYLVKRTGEKVFLECVQDMDHENMFWYRQDPGLGLRLIYFSYDVKMKEKGDIPEGYSVSREKKERFSLILESASTNQTSMYLCASSGLAGEGGDQETQYFGPGTRLLVL.